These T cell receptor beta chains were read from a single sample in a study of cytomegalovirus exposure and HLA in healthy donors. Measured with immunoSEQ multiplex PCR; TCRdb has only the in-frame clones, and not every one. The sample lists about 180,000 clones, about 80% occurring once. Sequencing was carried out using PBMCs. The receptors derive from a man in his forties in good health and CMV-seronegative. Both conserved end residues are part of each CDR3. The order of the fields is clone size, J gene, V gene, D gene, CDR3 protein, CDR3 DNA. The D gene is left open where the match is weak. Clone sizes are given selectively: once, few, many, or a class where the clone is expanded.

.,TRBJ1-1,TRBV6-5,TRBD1,CASSGRDRDVEAFF,TGTGCCAGCAGCGGTCGGGACAGGGACGTTGAAGCTTTCTTT
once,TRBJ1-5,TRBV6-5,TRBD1,CASSRQGGNQPQHF,TGTGCCAGCAGCCGACAGGGCGGTAATCAGCCCCAGCATTTT
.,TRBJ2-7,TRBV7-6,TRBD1,CASSFDQGASYEQYF,TGTGCCAGCAGCTTTGATCAGGGGGCTTCCTACGAGCAGTACTTC
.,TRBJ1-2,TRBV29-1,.,CSVEASGAGGYTF,TGCAGCGTTGAAGCAAGCGGTGCCGGTGGCTACACCTTC
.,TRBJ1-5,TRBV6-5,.,CASSTDSYNQPQHF,TGTGCCAGCAGCACGGACAGCTACAATCAGCCCCAGCATTTT
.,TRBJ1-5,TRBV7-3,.,CASSLNGDQPQHF,TGTGCCAGCAGCTTAAACGGGGATCAGCCCCAGCATTTT
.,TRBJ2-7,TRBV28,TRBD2,CASSLPAGGVRYEQYF,TGTGCCAGCAGTTTACCGGCGGGAGGGGTACGCTACGAGCAGTACTTC
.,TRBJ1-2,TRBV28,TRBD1,CASRTPQGAGGYTF,TGTGCCAGCAGGACCCCACAGGGGGCGGGTGGCTACACCTTC
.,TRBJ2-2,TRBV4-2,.,CASSQGRTGELFF,TGTGCCAGCAGCCAAGGGCGGACCGGGGAGCTGTTTTTT
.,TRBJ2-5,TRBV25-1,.,CASSEYTGNQETQYF,TGTGCCAGCAGTGAATATACGGGAAACCAAGAGACCCAGTACTTC
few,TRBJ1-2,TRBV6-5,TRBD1,CASSFDRDRLNYGYTF,TGTGCCAGCAGTTTCGACCGGGACAGACTAAACTATGGCTACACCTTC
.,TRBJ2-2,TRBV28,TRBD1,CAIGGTGSSNTGELFF,TGTGCCATAGGGGGCACCGGGTCATCGAACACCGGGGAGCTGTTTTTT
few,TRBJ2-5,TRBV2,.,CASKVGPGEETQYF,TGTGCCAGCAAGGTGGGGCCGGGGGAAGAGACCCAGTACTTC
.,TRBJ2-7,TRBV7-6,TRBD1,CASSYRDSSYEQYF,TGTGCCAGCAGCTACCGGGACAGCTCCTACGAGCAGTACTTC
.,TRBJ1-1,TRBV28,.,CASSTTGPPAFF,TGTGCCAGCAGTACAACAGGGCCCCCGGCTTTCTTT
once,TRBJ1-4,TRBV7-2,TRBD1,CASSSPQGASEKLFF,TGTGCCAGCAGCTCTCCACAGGGGGCGAGTGAAAAACTGTTTTTT
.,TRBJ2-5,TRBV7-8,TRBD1,CASSQRTGVQETQYF,TGTGCCAGCAGCCAAAGGACAGGGGTTCAAGAGACCCAGTACTTC
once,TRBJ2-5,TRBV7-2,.,CASSLALAGQETQYF,TGTGCCAGCAGCTTAGCGCTTGCGGGCCAAGAGACCCAGTACTTC
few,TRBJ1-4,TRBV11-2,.,CASTRRGGGGEKLFF,TGTGCCAGCACCAGGCGGGGAGGTGGCGGTGAAAAACTGTTTTTT
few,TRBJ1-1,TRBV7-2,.,CASSLSGRLPAFF,TGTGCCAGCAGCTTGTCGGGGAGGTTGCCAGCTTTCTTT
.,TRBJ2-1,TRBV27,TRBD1,CASRFTGVSNEQFF,TGTGCCAGCAGATTCACAGGGGTCAGCAATGAGCAGTTCTTC
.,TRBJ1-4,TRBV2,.,CASSRSEKLFF,TGTGCCAGCAGCAGAAGTGAAAAACTGTTTTTT
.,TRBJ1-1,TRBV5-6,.,CASSSYMVGEAFF,TGTGCCAGCAGCTCTTACATGGTCGGGGAGGCTTTCTTT
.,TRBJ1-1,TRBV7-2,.,CASSLVFLNTEAFF,TGTGCCAGCAGCTTAGTATTCTTGAACACTGAAGCTTTCTTT
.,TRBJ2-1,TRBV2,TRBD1,CASSEVTGTASNEQFF,TGTGCCAGCAGTGAAGTGACGGGGACAGCATCGAATGAGCAGTTCTTC
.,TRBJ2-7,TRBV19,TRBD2,CASSIRRGESYEQYF,TGTGCCAGTAGTATACGCCGGGGGGAATCCTACGAGCAGTACTTC
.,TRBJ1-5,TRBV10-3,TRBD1,CAISGTGGSNQPQHF,TGTGCCATCAGCGGGACAGGGGGAAGCAATCAGCCCCAGCATTTT
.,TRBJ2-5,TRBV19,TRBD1,CASSIDRRQGRRETQYF,TGTGCCAGTAGTATTGACCGCCGACAGGGGAGGCGAGAGACCCAGTACTTC
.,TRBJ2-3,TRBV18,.,CASSPFDIATTDTQYF,TGTGCCAGCTCACCTTTCGACATCGCCACCACAGATACGCAGTATTTT
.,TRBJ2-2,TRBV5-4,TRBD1,CASSRGTGDTGELFF,TGTGCCAGCAGTCGAGGGACAGGGGACACCGGGGAGCTGTTTTTT
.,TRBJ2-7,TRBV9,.,CASSVAGSYEQYF,TGTGCCAGCAGCGTAGCGGGTAGCTACGAGCAGTACTTC
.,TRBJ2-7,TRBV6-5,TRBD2,CATSGLAGGSEQYF,TGTGCCACTTCAGGGCTAGCGGGAGGGAGCGAGCAGTACTTC
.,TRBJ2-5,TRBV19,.,CASSNEQTQYF,TGTGCCAGTAGTAACGAGCAGACCCAGTACTTC